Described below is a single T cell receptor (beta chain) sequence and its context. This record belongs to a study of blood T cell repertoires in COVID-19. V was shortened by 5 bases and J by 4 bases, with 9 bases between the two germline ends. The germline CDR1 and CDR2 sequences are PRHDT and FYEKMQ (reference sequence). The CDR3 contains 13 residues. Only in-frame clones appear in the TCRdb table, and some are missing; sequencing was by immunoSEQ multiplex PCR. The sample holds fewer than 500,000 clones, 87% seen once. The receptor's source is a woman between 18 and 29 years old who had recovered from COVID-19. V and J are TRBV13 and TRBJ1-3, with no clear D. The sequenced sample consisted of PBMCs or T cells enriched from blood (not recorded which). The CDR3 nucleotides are TGTGCCAGCAGCCGGAGTATAGGAAACACCATATATTTT. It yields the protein CASSRSIGNTIYF.